Listed below are T cell receptor beta chains from one sample, sequenced in a study of blood T cell repertoires in COVID-19. Using immunoSEQ multiplex PCR, the repertoire was profiled, and TCRdb retains in-frame clones only, with some absent. The repertoire holds fewer than 350,000 clones, 86% seen once, with more than 10% in the top ten. The sequencing sample was made of peripheral blood. The origin of the receptors is a woman in her twenties or thirties with COVID-19, enrolled during active disease. CDR3s include the opening cysteine and the closing phenylalanine or tryptophan. D genes are given only for firm matches. A row's size may be missing; if present it is once, few, many or a size class.

>TRBV7-9|TRBJ1-5|-|TRBD1
CASSSTGDGNQPQHF
TGTGCCAGCAGTTCTACAGGGGATGGCAATCAGCCCCAGCATTTT
>TRBV24-1|TRBJ2-7|-|TRBD1
CATGTGPSYEQYF
TGTGCCACTGGGACAGGCCCTTCCTACGAGCAGTACTTC
>TRBV5-1|TRBJ1-3|-|TRBD1
CASSPQTGGGNTIYF
TGCGCCAGCAGCCCACAAACAGGGGGTGGAAACACCATATATTTT
>TRBV19|TRBJ1-1|-|-
CASSYAYTEAFF
TGTGCCAGTAGTTATGCGTACACTGAAGCTTTCTTT
>TRBV12-5|TRBJ2-1|-|-
CASASSRGSYNEQFF
TGTGCTAGTGCCAGCAGTAGGGGCTCCTACAATGAGCAGTTCTTC
>TRBV5-6|TRBJ1-2|-|-
CASSQGGARVNGYTF
TGTGCCAGCAGCCAAGGAGGGGCGCGGGTTAATGGCTACACCTTC
>TRBV5-1|TRBJ2-7|-|TRBD2
CASSTRGGPNEQYF
TGCGCCAGCAGCACACGGGGGGGCCCCAACGAGCAGTACTTC
>TRBV5-1|TRBJ2-5|-|-
CASSLIGSAGETQYF
TGCGCCAGCAGCTTGATTGGGAGCGCGGGGGAGACCCAGTACTTC
>TRBV15|TRBJ2-3|many|-
CATSRESTSSTDTQYF
TGTGCCACCAGCAGAGAGTCGACTAGTAGCACAGATACGCAGTATTTT
>TRBV7-9|TRBJ1-2|-|-
CASSPGGDYGYTF
TGTGCCAGCAGCCCCGGTGGAGACTATGGCTACACCTTC
>TRBV4-1|TRBJ1-4|-|-
CASSRQFNEKLFF
TGCGCCAGCAGCCGACAATTTAATGAAAAACTGTTTTTT
>TRBV12-3/TRBV12-4|TRBJ1-2|-|-
CASSLQGYGYTF
TGTGCCAGCAGTTTGCAGGGTTATGGCTACACCTTC
>TRBV2|TRBJ2-5|-|-
CATRTNQETQYF
TGTGCCACCCGGACAAACCAAGAGACCCAGTACTTC
>TRBV3-1/TRBV3-2|TRBJ2-1|once|TRBD2
CASSQRREGEQFF
TGTGCCAGCTCTCAGCGCAGGGAGGGTGAGCAGTTCTTC
>TRBV18|TRBJ2-3|-|-
CASSVSTDTQYF
TGTGCCAGCTCCGTGAGTACAGATACGCAGTATTTT
>TRBV7-6|TRBJ1-1|few|-
CASSFKIGNTEAFF
TGTGCCAGCAGCTTTAAGATCGGGAACACTGAAGCTTTCTTT
>TRBV19|TRBJ2-6|-|-
CASSIDPRSSGANVLTF
TGTGCCAGTAGTATAGATCCTCGTAGCTCTGGGGCCAACGTCCTGACTTTC
>TRBV27|TRBJ1-6|-|-
CASGWQGSSPLHF
TGTGCCAGCGGGTGGCAGGGAAGTTCACCCCTCCACTTT
>TRBV2|TRBJ1-2|-|-
CASSDRVNYGYTF
TGTGCCAGCAGTGACAGGGTAAACTATGGCTACACCTTC
>TRBV5-1|TRBJ2-3|-|TRBD2
CASSGLAGGDTQYF
TGCGCCAGCAGCGGATTAGCGGGGGGAGATACGCAGTATTTT
>TRBV18|TRBJ2-3|-|TRBD2
CASSPPGRPDTQYF
TGTGCCAGCTCACCCCCCGGGAGGCCAGATACGCAGTATTTT
>TRBV19|TRBJ2-1|-|-
CASRPQGSSYNEQFF
TGTGCCAGCAGGCCCCAGGGAAGCTCCTACAATGAGCAGTTCTTC
>TRBV6-5|TRBJ2-1|-|-
CASSPEGGWNEQFF
TGTGCCAGCAGCCCCGAGGGGGGGTGGAATGAGCAGTTCTTC
>TRBV27|TRBJ2-1|-|TRBD1
CASSLFGTGGGPYNEQFF
TGTGCCAGCAGTTTATTCGGGACAGGGGGCGGCCCCTACAATGAGCAGTTCTTC
>TRBV6-6|TRBJ2-2|-|-
CASSPTSTGELFF
TGTGCCAGCAGTCCCACTAGCACCGGGGAGCTGTTTTTT
>TRBV19|TRBJ1-2|-|-
CASSTGGGAPNYGYTF
TGTGCCAGTAGTACTGGAGGGGGGGCGCCGAACTATGGCTACACCTTC
>TRBV7-9|TRBJ2-2|-|TRBD1
CASSHGQAYTGELFF
TGTGCCAGCAGCCATGGACAGGCGTACACCGGGGAGCTGTTTTTT
>TRBV2|TRBJ2-2|-|TRBD1
CASSLGQGVRWELFF
TGTGCCAGCAGTCTTGGACAGGGTGTGCGTTGGGAGCTGTTTTTT
>TRBV6-1|TRBJ2-7|-|-
CASSAWGAWVSYEQYF
TGTGCCAGCAGTGCGTGGGGCGCCTGGGTCTCCTACGAGCAGTACTTC
>TRBV27|TRBJ2-7|-|-
CASTQQGSYEQYF
TGTGCCAGCACTCAACAGGGTTCCTACGAGCAGTACTTC
>TRBV7-2|TRBJ2-7|few|-
CASSLGPGSYEQYF
TGTGCCAGCAGCTTAGGACCGGGCTCCTACGAGCAGTACTTC
>TRBV4-2|TRBJ2-2|-|TRBD2
CASSQEDGGDTGELFF
TGTGCCAGCAGCCAAGAGGACGGGGGGGATACCGGGGAGCTGTTTTTT
>TRBV6-8|TRBJ1-4|-|TRBD1
CASSKKTGGMKRLFF
TGTGCCAGCAGCAAAAAGACAGGGGGTATGAAAAGACTGTTTTTT
>TRBV19|TRBJ2-7|-|TRBD2
CASSPSGGSYEQYF
TGTGCCAGTAGTCCTAGCGGGGGCTCCTACGAGCAGTACTTC
>TRBV28|TRBJ2-1|once|-
CASIPSGFSYNEQFF
TGTGCCAGCATTCCGAGCGGATTCTCCTACAATGAGCAGTTCTTC
>TRBV7-8|TRBJ2-3|-|TRBD2
CASSAPLGRGGADTQYF
TGTGCCAGCAGCGCCCCACTGGGGCGGGGGGGCGCAGATACGCAGTATTTT
>TRBV2|TRBJ2-5|-|-
CASSHPGGNRGETQYF
TGTGCCAGCAGCCACCCCGGGGGTAACCGAGGTGAGACCCAGTACTTC
>TRBV7-6|TRBJ1-2|-|-
CASSLLLGGRDKEGYTF
TGTGCCAGCAGCCTCCTTCTTGGGGGCAGGGACAAGGAGGGCTACACCTTC
>TRBV3-1/TRBV3-2|TRBJ1-1|-|-
CASRGGAEAFF
TGTGCCAGCAGGGGGGGGGCTGAAGCTTTCTTT
>TRBV6-1|TRBJ2-3|-|TRBD2
CASSETTSARTDTQYF
TGTGCCAGCAGTGAAACGACTAGCGCCCGCACAGATACGCAGTATTTT
>TRBV5-4|TRBJ2-1|-|TRBD2
CASSVTSGGPYNEQFF
TGTGCCAGCAGCGTCACTAGCGGGGGGCCTTACAATGAGCAGTTCTTC
>TRBV7-2|TRBJ1-3|-|-
CASSLGTAGNTIYF
TGTGCCAGCAGCTTAGGGACTGCTGGAAACACCATATATTTT
>TRBV6-5|TRBJ2-7|-|TRBD2
CASTPGTSGREQYF
TGTGCCAGCACCCCCGGGACTAGCGGGCGCGAGCAGTACTTC
>TRBV28|TRBJ2-1|-|TRBD1
CASRLTRGRKLHNEQFF
TGTGCCAGCAGACTAACCAGGGGGCGGAAGCTCCACAATGAGCAGTTCTTC
>TRBV7-9|TRBJ1-4|-|-
CASSRGGGGEKLFF
TGTGCCAGCAGCCGCGGGGGTGGAGGTGAAAAACTGTTTTTT
>TRBV6-7|TRBJ2-2|-|TRBD1
CASSFRGPSWTGELFF
TGTGCCAGCAGTTTCAGGGGGCCCTCGTGGACCGGGGAGCTGTTTTTT
>TRBV19|TRBJ2-7|once|-
CASSWAGNPTYEQYF
TGTGCCAGTAGTTGGGCCGGCAACCCAACCTACGAGCAGTACTTC
>TRBV28|TRBJ1-2|-|-
CASSSGPEDYGYTF
TGTGCCAGCTCGTCGGGTCCTGAGGACTATGGCTACACCTTC
>TRBV10-2|TRBJ2-7|-|-
CASSDFPGDEQYF
TGCGCCAGCAGTGACTTTCCAGGCGACGAGCAGTACTTC
>TRBV19|TRBJ2-7|-|-
CASSEDRSYEQYF
TGTGCCAGTAGTGAGGACAGATCCTACGAGCAGTACTTC
>TRBV11-2|TRBJ2-5|-|TRBD2
CASSPLAGGLGETQYF
TGTGCCAGCAGCCCATTAGCGGGGGGGCTAGGAGAGACCCAGTACTTC
>TRBV20-1|TRBJ2-7|-|-
CSADVRDEQYF
TGCAGTGCGGATGTCAGGGACGAGCAGTACTTC
>TRBV5-1|TRBJ2-1|-|-
CASSLRAGEYNEQFF
TGCGCCAGCAGCTTGCGGGCAGGGGAGTACAATGAGCAGTTCTTC
>TRBV28|TRBJ1-3|-|-
CASSLSDRGNTIYF
TGTGCCAGCAGTTTAAGCGACCGGGGAAACACCATATATTTT
>TRBV5-4|TRBJ2-1|-|TRBD2
CASRLAGGPIEQFF
TGTGCCAGCAGACTAGCGGGGGGGCCGATTGAGCAGTTCTTC